This T cell receptor (beta chain) stems from a study of technical replicates of blood from a handful of donors. Germline loops: CDR1 SGHRS, CDR2 YFSETQ. V dropped 3 bases and J dropped 0; count of bases not matched to a gene: 8. This CDR3 is 17 amino acids long. Profiled with immunoSEQ multiplex PCR; TCRdb holds only in-frame clones, not every one. The data show tens of thousands of clones, approximately 94% seen once. This chain connects TRBV5-1 to TRBJ2-5, with 10 bases lining up with TRBD1. This receptor was taken from a human donor in good health. The sample taken for sequencing was T cells isolated from PBMCs. Here the CDR3 DNA reads TGCGCCAGCAGCTCCGGACAGGGGGTAGGGTACCAAGAGACCCAGTACTTC. Protein sequence: CASSSGQGVGYQETQYF.